The 28 T cell receptor beta chains below all came from one sample that was sequenced in a study of cytomegalovirus exposure and HLA in healthy donors. PCR involved 60 Vbeta and 13 Jbeta primers. The table came from immunoSEQ multiplex PCR; TCRdb's copy has only in-frame clones and leaves some out. The table has 150,000 or so clones, about 71% seen once; the top ten hold approximately 2%. What was sequenced was PBMCs. The receptors originated from a woman aged 55-70 years in good health and CMV-seropositive.

In this sample, this clone turned up a few times. This chain joins TRBV6-4 and TRBJ2-1; 7 bases line up with TRBD1. The CDR3 runs 14 residues. The V gene's germline CDR1 is MRHNA and CDR2 SNTAGT. Trimming at V came to 3 bases and at J to 7 bases, leaving 6 bases not matched to a gene. The CDR3 spells CASSDKGASNEQFF. As DNA, the CDR3 is TGTGCCAGCAGTGATAAGGGGGCATCTAATGAGCAGTTCTTC.

This sequence joins TRBV7-2 and TRBJ1-2, with D uncertain. The V and J ends lost 4 bases and 2 bases respectively, with 14 bases between them. CDR3 size: 15 residues. CDR1 is SGHTA and CDR2 is FQGNSA in the germline V gene. CDR3 bases: TGTGCCAGCAGCTCCCCCGGAGGGAGGAACTATGGCTACACCTTC. Protein: CASSSPGGRNYGYTF.

This clone appeared a single time. Other DNA variants within this sample encode the same CDR3. V is TRBV7-9 and J is TRBJ1-2; 9 bases align to TRBD1. The CDR3 runs to 14 residues. The J segment lost 2 bases and the V segment lost 5 bases, leaving 3 bases of the junction unmatched. The germline V gene has CDR1 SEHNR and CDR2 FQNEAQ (reference sequence). CDR3 protein: CASSLGQGNYGYTF. As DNA, the CDR3 is TGTGCCAGCAGCCTCGGACAGGGGAACTATGGCTACACCTTC. The full variable domain, completed using reference TRBV7-9 and TRBJ1-2, is DTGVSQNPRHKITKRGQNVTFRCDPISEHNRLYWYRQTLGQGPEFLTYFQNEAQLEKSRLLSDRFSAERPKGSFSTLEIQRTEQGDSAMYLCASSLGQGNYGYTFGSGTRLTVV.

The chain is built from TRBV6-6 and TRBJ2-1; D remains unclear. CDR1 and CDR2 (germline): MNHNY, SVGAGI (reference sequence). This CDR3 has 14 amino acids. The ends were cut back, 6 bases at V and 6 bases at J, with 15 bases in the middle. The DNA for the CDR3 is TGTGCCAGCAGAAAAGAGCAACCTCTCAATGAGCAGTTCTTC. Amino acids: CASRKEQPLNEQFF.

The rearrangement joins TRBV27 to TRBJ1-2; 11 bases line up with TRBD1. Germline V gives CDR1 MNHEY, CDR2 SMNVEV (reference sequence). The CDR3 contains 13 residues. V trimming: 7 bases; J trimming: 8 bases; junction bases outside the gene matches: 6. The CDR3 DNA is TGTGCCAGCAACGGGGACAGGGGGGGCGGCTACACCTTC. Protein: CASNGDRGGGYTF.

The CDR3 nucleotides read TGTGCCAGCAGTGCGGGACAGGGAATCTACGAGCAGTACTTC. Amino acid sequence: CASSAGQGIYEQYF. The rearrangement links TRBV2 to TRBJ2-7, with TRBD1 matching over 9 bases. This CDR3 is 14 amino acids long. CDR1 SNHLY and CDR2 FYNNEI come from the germline V gene. With 4 bases clipped from V and 3 bases from J, the junction kept 4 bases outside the gene matches. The complete variable domain, with remaining parts taken from reference TRBV2 and TRBJ2-7, reads EPEVTQTPSHQVTQMGQEVILRCVPISNHLYFYWYRQILGQKVEFLVSFYNNEISEKSEIFDDQFSVERPDGSNFTLKIRSTKLEDSAMYFCASSAGQGIYEQYFGPGTRLTVT.

The rearrangement uses TRBV4-1 and TRBJ1-5; perhaps TRBD1 as D (5 bases). V lost 1 base and J 4 bases, leaving 14 bases between the germline ends. CDR1 is MGHRA and CDR2 is YSYEKL in the germline V gene. There are 16 residues in the CDR3. The CDR3 is CASSQAPGTLNQPQHF. The CDR3 bases are TGCGCCAGCAGCCAAGCCCCCGGGACTCTGAATCAGCCCCAGCATTTT.

In regard to this clone: Other DNA sequences in this specimen translate into the identical CDR3. The CDR3 protein is CASSLGTGGTEAFF. The CDR3 region has the DNA TGCGCCAGCAGCTTGGGTACAGGGGGCACTGAAGCTTTCTTT. The chain couples TRBV5-1 to TRBJ1-1, with 8 bases aligning to TRBD1. CDR1 SGHRS and CDR2 YFSETQ come from the germline V gene. The CDR3 consists of 14 residues. Trimming took 0 bases from V and 4 from J; bases not matched to a gene: 2.

The chain is built from TRBV15 and TRBJ2-1; D possibly corresponds to TRBD2 (6 bases). Germline-derived CDR1 and CDR2 are LNHNV and YYDKDF (reference sequence). The germline V and J ends were trimmed by 0 bases and 4 bases, with 16 bases remaining between them. This CDR3 is 17 amino acids long. The CDR3 nucleotides read TGTGCCACCAGCAGAGATCGAGAGACTAGTTATTACAATGAGCAGTTCTTC. Encoded protein: CATSRDRETSYYNEQFF.

This clone was seen a handful of times. CDR3 residues: CAISPGLAGAYEQYF. CDR3 in DNA: TGTGCCATCAGTCCGGGACTAGCGGGGGCCTACGAGCAGTACTTC. This chain connects TRBV10-3 to TRBJ2-7, with 14 bases that match TRBD2. V lost 5 bases, J lost 2 bases, and 2 bases stayed unmatched. Germline-derived CDR1 and CDR2 are ENHRY and SYGVKD. This CDR3 is 15 amino acids long.

V is TRBV6-6 and J is TRBJ1-1, with D unresolved. The CDR3 runs 14 residues. Germline V gene data show CDR1 as MNHNY and CDR2 as SVGAGI (reference sequence). The V and J ends lost 8 bases and 4 bases respectively, with 17 bases between them. The CDR3 DNA is TGTGCCAGCGATAGGTGGGTTGGAGGCACTGAAGCTTTCTTT. Amino acid sequence: CASDRWVGGTEAFF.

The chain employs TRBV4-1 and TRBJ2-1, with 9 bases fitting TRBD2. Trimming at V came to 4 bases and at J to 7 bases, leaving 11 bases not matched to a gene. Germline CDR1 reads MGHRA; CDR2 reads YSYEKL. The CDR3 totals 16 residues. DNA of the CDR3: TGCGCCAGCAGCCCCCTGAGGGTAGCGGGAGTGAATGAGCAGTTCTTC. Translating it yields CASSPLRVAGVNEQFF.

This clone was observed a single time. The V call is TRBV2, the J call TRBJ2-3; unclear D gene. Germline CDR1 and CDR2: SNHLY and FYNNEI. V gave up 2 bases and J gave up 8 bases, with 8 bases separating them. The CDR3 extends over 12 amino acids. The CDR3 sequence: CASSEQKSTQYF. The CDR3 bases are TGTGCCAGCAGTGAACAAAAGAGTACGCAGTATTTT.

This clone has only a few counts. The V gene is TRBV6-1, the J gene TRBJ2-2; no firm D call. CDR3 length: 13 residues. CDR1 MNHNS and CDR2 SASEGT come from the germline V gene. With 4 bases removed from V and 4 bases from J, the gap between germline ends came to 7 bases. The CDR3 sequence: CASSGQVTGELFF. The DNA for the CDR3 is TGTGCCAGCAGTGGGCAGGTCACCGGGGAGCTGTTTTTT.

The chain is built from TRBV12-5 and TRBJ2-2; 9 bases agree with TRBD1. The CDR3 contains 16 residues. J was trimmed by 3 bases and V by 4 bases; bases with no gene match: 6. Per germline, CDR1 LGHNT and CDR2 FRNRAP. CDR3 DNA: TGTGCTAGTGGTTCGGGGACAGGGTGGTACACCGGGGAGCTGTTTTTT. This codes for CASGSGTGWYTGELFF.

In this sample, this clone turned up once. The rearrangement uses TRBV6-1 and TRBJ2-3; D unresolved. Trimming stripped 4 bases from V and 0 bases from J, with 20 bases between. CDR1 and CDR2 (germline): MNHNS, SASEGT. The CDR3 sequence is 18 residues long. The CDR3 DNA sequence: TGTGCCAGCAGTGGCCCCTCAACTCTAACCCTAAGCACAGATACGCAGTATTTT. This encodes CASSGPSTLTLSTDTQYF.

Details on this clone: At one end the junction does not follow the germline gene, possibly because of a read error. The V call is TRBV10-1, the J call TRBJ1-1; no clear D. CDR1 WNHNN and CDR2 SYGVQD come from the germline V gene (reference sequence). CDR3 length: 13 amino acids. The CDR3 region is CASNERRNTEAFF. As DNA, the CDR3 is TGCGCCAGCAATGAGAGGAGGAACACTGAAGCTTTCTTT.

The chain uses TRBV9 and TRBJ1-2; D is uncertain. The germline V gene has CDR1 SGDLS and CDR2 YYNGEE. This CDR3 has 16 amino acids. V lost 0 bases and J lost 1, with 13 bases in between. The CDR3 DNA follows: TGTGCCAGCAGCGTAGGTTCACGGTCGTTTAACTATGGCTACACCTTC. It encodes CASSVGSRSFNYGYTF.

The J gene is TRBJ1-3, the V gene TRBV29-1; D call uncertain. Germline-derived CDR1 and CDR2 are SQVTM and ANQGSEA. This CDR3 has 12 amino acids. The V and J ends lost 1 base and 4 bases respectively, with 5 bases between them. CDR3 loop: CSVEGGGNTIYF. The CDR3, as DNA: TGCAGCGTTGAAGGCGGGGGAAACACCATATATTTT. The full variable domain, with the rest looked up from reference TRBV29-1 and TRBJ1-3, is SAVISQKPSRDICQRGTSLTIQCQVDSQVTMMFWYRQQPGQSLTLIATANQGSEATYESGFVIDKFPISRPNLTFSTLTVSNMSPEDSSIYLCSVEGGGNTIYFGEGSWLTVV.

The rearrangement joins TRBV6-6 to TRBJ2-7, with a possible D match to TRBD2 (6 bases). Deletions cut 0 bases from V and 3 bases from J, with 12 bases between. CDR1 is MNHNY and CDR2 is SVGAGI in the germline V gene (reference sequence). The CDR3 is 15 residues long. This CDR3 is CASSYSRGSGYEQYF. As DNA, the CDR3 is TGTGCCAGCAGTTACTCGCGAGGTAGCGGCTACGAGCAGTACTTC.

The V call is TRBV29-1, the J call TRBJ1-1, with 10 bases fitting TRBD1. CDR1 SQVTM and CDR2 ANQGSEA come from the germline V gene. The V gene end was trimmed by 7 bases and the J gene end by 4 bases; junction bases not matched to a gene: 9. The CDR3 is 14 amino acids. CDR3 sequence reads: CSARRDRGPTEAFF. The CDR3 DNA follows: TGCAGCGCGCGGAGGGACAGGGGTCCCACTGAAGCTTTCTTT.

J is TRBJ2-3 and V is TRBV27, with D tentatively TRBD2 (5 bases). V gave up 5 bases and J gave up 5 bases, with 8 bases separating them. Germline V gene lookup returns CDR1 MNHEY and CDR2 SMNVEV (reference sequence). The CDR3 is 12 amino acids. As DNA, the CDR3 is TGTGCCAGCAGTCCGACTAAAGATACGCAGTATTTT. This gives the protein CASSPTKDTQYF.

The V call is TRBV27, the J call TRBJ1-5; maybe TRBD1 (6 bases). This CDR3 has 15 residues. Trimming shortened V by 5 bases and J by 4 bases, and 15 bases separated the two germline ends. CDR1 and CDR2 (germline): MNHEY, SMNVEV (reference sequence). In DNA, the CDR3 is TGTGCCAGCAGTCCGTCGACAGGAACGAATCAGCCCCAGCATTTT. It specifies CASSPSTGTNQPQHF.

This clone has more than one count but fewer than ten. The rearrangement links TRBV10-3 to TRBJ1-1; D may be TRBD1 (5 bases). This CDR3 spans 13 amino acids. Trimming shortened V by 2 bases and J by 4 bases, and 8 bases separated the two germline ends. CDR1 and CDR2 (germline): ENHRY, SYGVKD. The chain's CDR3 is CAISERQGTEAFF. CDR3 sequence (DNA): TGTGCCATCAGTGAGCGCCAGGGCACTGAAGCTTTCTTT.

This clone turned up a few times. V is TRBV6-5 and J is TRBJ1-2; 9 bases are a match to TRBD1. Germline assignment: CDR1 MNHEY and CDR2 SVGAGI. There are 14 residues in the CDR3. Losses at the gene ends were 4 bases for V and 6 bases for J; bases not matched to a gene: 6. The CDR3 reads CASSSPGTGNGYTF. The CDR3 region has the DNA TGTGCCAGCAGTTCCCCCGGGACAGGGAATGGCTACACCTTC.

Worth noting for this clone: Other nucleotide sequences from this sample produce the same CDR3. The genes are TRBV6-1 and TRBJ1-1, with 9 bases aligning to TRBD1. This CDR3 spans 12 amino acids. With V trimmed by 5 bases and J by 11 bases, 6 bases remained unmatched. Germline CDR1 is MNHNS and CDR2 is SASEGT. The DNA for the CDR3 is TGTGCCAGCAGTTGGGGACAGGGTGAGGCTTTCTTT. This codes for CASSWGQGEAFF.

V usage is TRBV4-1 and J usage is TRBJ1-5; 8 bases are shared with TRBD1. The CDR3 spans 16 residues. V was pared by 0 bases and J by 5 bases, with 6 bases of the junction left unmatched. Germline V CDR1 and CDR2: MGHRA, YSYEKL. CDR3 bases: TGCGCCAGCAGCCAAGATCAGACAGGGGCTTATCAGCCCCAGCATTTT. It translates to CASSQDQTGAYQPQHF.

This clone has more than one count but fewer than ten. The V and J genes are TRBV7-2 and TRBJ1-5; D may be TRBD1 (6 bases). The CDR3 covers 15 residues. The V and J ends lost 7 bases and 1 base respectively, with 14 bases between them. Germline V gives CDR1 SGHTA, CDR2 FQGNSA. The CDR3: CASTPGGASNQPQHF. CDR3 DNA sequence: TGTGCCAGCACCCCCGGGGGGGCCAGCAATCAGCCCCAGCATTTT.